This passage covers 11 T cell receptor beta chains from one sample sequenced in a study of OX40 agonist ivuxolimab in advanced cancers. Profiled with immunoSEQ multiplex PCR; TCRdb holds only in-frame clones, not every one. The data hold 30,000 to 45,000 clones, with around two thirds observed a single time. The source material was CD4+ or CD8+ T cells sorted from blood, sampled in a trial of the OX40 agonist ivuxolimab. All receptors derive from an adult with an advanced solid tumor such as melanoma, head and neck, liver or kidney cancer.

The rearrangement uses TRBV30 and TRBJ2-7, with TRBD2 as a possible D gene (6 bases). Germline V gene lookup returns CDR1 GTSNPN and CDR2 SVGIG (reference sequence). The CDR3 length is 12 residues. Trimming left V 2 bases short and J 7 bases short, with 12 bases between. The CDR3 loop is CAWSSGLEEQYV. DNA of the CDR3: TGTGCCTGGAGTTCGGGACTTGAGGAGCAGTACGTC.

This chain uses TRBV11-2 with TRBJ2-3; maybe TRBD1 (7 bases). The CDR3 is 15 amino acids. From germline, CDR1 is SGHAT and CDR2 FQNNGV. V was shortened by 3 bases and J by 4 bases, with 14 bases between the two germline ends. CDR3 loop: CASSFKGASADTQYF. The CDR3 region has the DNA TGTGCCAGCAGCTTCAAGGGGGCTAGCGCAGATACGCAGTATTTT.

CDR3 sequence reads: CASSPQYSNQPQHF. The CDR3 coding sequence is TGTGCCAGCAGCCCCCAATATAGCAATCAGCCCCAGCATTTT. The chain joins TRBV7-3 to TRBJ1-5; no reliable D call. This CDR3 comprises 14 residues. Looked up from germline, CDR1 is SGHTA and CDR2 is FQGTGA. V lost 5 bases, J lost 0 bases, and 8 bases lay in between.

The chain couples TRBV27 to TRBJ1-1, with TRBD1 identical over 8 bases. Per germline, CDR1 MNHEY and CDR2 SMNVEV (reference sequence). V lost 5 bases to trimming and J lost 1 base; unmatched junction nucleotides: 6. This CDR3 comprises 15 residues. The CDR3 DNA is TGTGCCAGCAGTCACAGGGGGTTTGGGAACACTGAAGCTTTCTTT. Its protein product is CASSHRGFGNTEAFF.

This sequence joins TRBV19 and TRBJ2-2, with 7 nucleotides matching TRBD2. V shed 4 bases and J 0 bases; nucleotides not matched to a gene: 2. CDR1 LNHDA and CDR2 SQIVND come from the germline V gene (reference sequence). CDR3 size: 15 residues. The CDR3 DNA reads as TGTGCCAGTAGTAGGGAGGGATCGAACACCGGGGAGCTGTTTTTT. It is translated as CASSREGSNTGELFF.

The V call is TRBV7-9, the J call TRBJ1-3, with 7 bases aligning to TRBD1. Germline CDR1 SEHNR, CDR2 FQNEAQ (reference sequence). The CDR3 is 14 amino acids. V was clipped by 6 bases and J by 4 bases; unmatched bases: 6. DNA for the CDR3: TGTGCCAGCAGAACTGACAGGGAGGGAAACACCATATATTTT. Translating it yields CASRTDREGNTIYF.

The J gene is TRBJ1-1, the V gene TRBV7-9, with 8 bases fitting TRBD1. Germline CDR1 and CDR2: SEHNR and FQNEAQ (reference sequence). The V gene end was trimmed by 5 bases and the J gene end by 5 bases; junction bases not matched to a gene: 13. The CDR3 spans 16 residues. CDR3 in DNA: TGTGCCAGCAGCGACGTAATTCGACAGGGGTGGACTGAAGCTTTCTTT. Residues: CASSDVIRQGWTEAFF.

This clone was observed a handful of times. The J gene is TRBJ2-7, the V gene TRBV5-8; 7 positions agree with TRBD1. V dropped 0 bases and J dropped 2; count of bases not matched to a gene: 8. Per germline, CDR1 SGHTS and CDR2 YDEGEE. This CDR3 region has 16 residues. The CDR3 DNA follows: TGTGCCAGCAGCTTGGCCCCGCCAGGGGGACCCTACGAGCAGTACTTC. It codes for CASSLAPPGGPYEQYF. Using reference TRBV5-8 and TRBJ2-7 for the parts outside the CDR3, the full variable domain is EAGVTQSPTHLIKTRGQQATLRCSPISGHTSVYWYQQALGLGLQFLLWYDEGEERNRGNFPPRFSGRQFPNYSSELNVNALELEDSALYLCASSLAPPGGPYEQYFGPGTRLTVT.

The chain has TRBV28 and TRBJ2-7; the D call may be TRBD1 or TRBD2 (5 bases each). The CDR3 runs 17 residues. CDR1 and CDR2 from the germline V gene are MDHEN and SYDVKM. Trimming left V 6 bases short and J 1 base short, with 22 bases between. This CDR3 reads CASSPLTGRIPSYEQYF. CDR3 in DNA: TGTGCCAGCAGCCCATTAACGGGGCGAATTCCGTCCTACGAGCAGTACTTC.

The J gene is TRBJ1-2, the V gene TRBV7-3; no definite D call. V was trimmed by 2 bases and J by 4 bases, leaving 11 bases between them. The germline V gene has CDR1 SGHTA and CDR2 FQGTGA. This CDR3 is 14 amino acids long. CDR3 bases: TGTGCCAGCAGCTTAGGCTTCTCCCCCTATGGCTACACCTTC. Translation gives CASSLGFSPYGYTF.

The J gene is TRBJ2-7, the V gene TRBV18; D may be TRBD1 or TRBD2 (6 bases each). Germline V CDR1 and CDR2: KGHSH, LQKENI. Trimming removed 8 bases at V and 0 bases at J, with 17 bases between. CDR3 length equals 15 residues. The CDR3 bases are TGTGCCAGCACCAAAGGGGGGCAGGGCTCCTACGAGCAGTACGTC. Translating it yields CASTKGGQGSYEQYV.